Below are 30 T cell receptor beta chains sequenced from a single sample in a study of T cell changes during pregnancy in multiple sclerosis. Libraries were prepared by immunoSEQ multiplex PCR; TCRdb keeps only in-frame clonotypes and omits some of them. The repertoire holds some 94,000 clones, with 75% to 95% as singletons. Sequenced material: peripheral blood, taken in the first trimester of pregnancy. Receptors were obtained from a female donor in good health, enrolled as a control in a pregnancy study.

The chain recombines TRBV11-2 with TRBJ1-1; D perhaps matches TRBD1 (6 bases). The CDR3 runs 14 residues. V was cut by 2 bases and J by 1 base, with 8 bases left in between. Germline values: CDR1 SGHAT, CDR2 FQNNGV. CDR3 amino acids: CASSLLDRNTEAFF. The CDR3 region has the DNA TGTGCCAGCAGCTTATTGGACAGGAACACTGAAGCTTTCTTT.

The chain joins TRBV29-1 to TRBJ1-5; D possibly corresponds to TRBD1 (6 bases). The CDR3 has 12 residues. Germline V CDR1 and CDR2: SQVTM, ANQGSEA. Trimming shortened V by 6 bases and J by 4 bases, and 10 bases separated the two germline ends. Here the CDR3 reads CSVGDKNQPQHF. The CDR3 DNA follows: TGCAGCGTCGGGGACAAAAATCAGCCCCAGCATTTT.

The CDR3 DNA reads TGTGCCAGCAGTGATCGGGGGGGCAGAGGAAACACCATATATTTT. Translation gives CASSDRGGRGNTIYF. The chain carries TRBV6-1 and TRBJ1-3; tentative D call: TRBD1 (6 bases). The CDR3 is 15 amino acids. V lost 3 bases, J lost 4 bases, and 13 bases lay in between. CDR1 is MNHNS and CDR2 is SASEGT in the germline V gene.

The chain carries TRBV7-3 and TRBJ2-1; 9 bases align to TRBD2. V lost 1 base and J lost 2; bases outside the gene matches: 0. The CDR3 covers 15 residues. Per the germline V gene, CDR1 is SGHTA and CDR2 is FQGTGA. The CDR3 DNA reads TGTGCCAGCAGCTTAATAGCGGGGGCCTACAATGAGCAGTTCTTC. Its translation is CASSLIAGAYNEQFF. Based on the CDR3 plus reference TRBV7-3 and TRBJ2-1, the full variable domain is GAGVSQTPSNKVTEKGKYVELRCDPISGHTALYWYRQSLGQGPEFLIYFQGTGAADDSGLPNDRFFAVRPEGSVSTLKIQRTERGDSAVYLCASSLIAGAYNEQFFGPGTRLTVL.

This clone has only one observation. The chain has TRBV7-3 and TRBJ2-1, with D uncertain. V lost 3 bases to trimming and J lost 10 bases, with 13 bases between them. Germline lookup yields CDR1 SGHTA and CDR2 FQGTGA. The CDR3 is 13 residues long. DNA for the CDR3: TGTGCCAGCAGCTTGGGCCCACTGACAGAGCAGTTCTTC. Protein product: CASSLGPLTEQFF. Drawing the rest from reference TRBV7-3 and TRBJ2-1, the complete variable domain is GAGVSQTPSNKVTEKGKYVELRCDPISGHTALYWYRQSLGQGPEFLIYFQGTGAADDSGLPNDRFFAVRPEGSVSTLKIQRTERGDSAVYLCASSLGPLTEQFFGPGTRLTVL.

V and J are TRBV5-1 and TRBJ1-2; D remains unclear. CDR1 and CDR2 (germline): SGHRS, YFSETQ. V gave up 2 bases and J gave up 3 bases, with 5 bases separating them. There are 12 residues in the CDR3. The CDR3 coding sequence is TGCGCCAGCAGCTTCGAGGACTATGGCTACACCTTC. Protein sequence: CASSFEDYGYTF. Complete variable domain (other parts from reference TRBV5-1 and TRBJ1-2): KAGVTQTPRYLIKTRGQQVTLSCSPISGHRSVSWYQQTPGQGLQFLFEYFSETQRNKGNFPGRFSGRQFSNSRSEMNVSTLELGDSALYLCASSFEDYGYTFGSGTRLTVV.

J is TRBJ2-7 and V is TRBV6-6; 7 bases are shared with TRBD1. CDR3 length: 14 amino acids. The V and J ends lost 4 bases and 3 bases, in that order; junction bases with no gene match: 6. Germline values: CDR1 MNHNY, CDR2 SVGAGI (reference sequence). CDR3 DNA sequence: TGTGCCAGCAGTTTCCGACAGGGAAGCTACGAGCAGTACTTC. Translated: CASSFRQGSYEQYF.

The V call is TRBV6-5, the J call TRBJ2-1; 12 bases align to TRBD2. This CDR3 has 15 residues. The V gene's germline CDR1 is MNHEY and CDR2 SVGAGI. V lost 0 bases, J lost 10 bases, and 4 bases stayed unmatched. The CDR3 reads CASSYSLAGGLEQFF. The CDR3 bases are TGTGCCAGCAGTTACTCGCTAGCGGGGGGGCTGGAGCAGTTCTTC.

The CDR3 spells CASSQADRGHGYTF. The CDR3 DNA is TGCGCCAGCAGCCAAGCCGACAGGGGCCATGGCTACACCTTC. The chain carries TRBV4-3 and TRBJ1-2, with 8 bases matching TRBD1. V shed 1 base, J shed 6 bases, and the junction held 4 bases outside the gene matches. CDR1 LGHNA and CDR2 YSLEER come from the germline V gene. The CDR3 loop spans 14 amino acids.

The rearrangement joins TRBV9 to TRBJ2-7; TRBD2 matches 8 bases. Germline V lookup: CDR1 SGDLS, CDR2 YYNGEE. This CDR3 is built from 15 residues. The trim removed 0 bases at V and 3 bases at J, leaving 5 bases unmatched. The CDR3 reads CASSVGGTSNYEQYF. Here the CDR3 DNA reads TGTGCCAGCAGCGTAGGGGGGACTAGTAACTACGAGCAGTACTTC.

Worth noting for this clone: The same CDR3 can be traced to other DNA sequences in this sample. J is TRBJ1-2 and V is TRBV28; D may be TRBD1 (5 bases). In germline, CDR1 is MDHEN, CDR2 SYDVKM. Trimming removed 2 bases from V and 5 bases from J, with 9 bases in between. This CDR3 is built from 13 residues. CDR3 sequence: CASSLGGTYGYTF. In DNA form, the CDR3 reads TGTGCCAGCAGTTTAGGAGGGACGTATGGCTACACCTTC.

The chain joins TRBV4-1 to TRBJ2-2; no definite D call. Trimming cost V 5 bases and J 8 bases, with 6 bases left between them. The CDR3 is 11 residues long. The germline V gene has CDR1 MGHRA and CDR2 YSYEKL. Here the CDR3 reads CASSARGELFF. The CDR3 bases are TGCGCCAGCAGCGCCAGGGGGGAGCTGTTTTTT.

The J gene is TRBJ2-3, the V gene TRBV6-5, with TRBD1 matching over 8 bases. V lost 6 bases, J lost 5 bases, and 10 bases stayed unmatched. The CDR3 length is 15 residues. Looked up from germline, CDR1 is MNHEY and CDR2 is SVGAGI. The CDR3 is CASRNAAGGRDTQYF. The CDR3 DNA is TGTGCCAGCAGAAACGCGGCAGGGGGCAGAGATACGCAGTATTTT.

This chain links TRBV11-2 with TRBJ1-2; D is undetermined. Deletions cut 0 bases from V and 4 bases from J, with 9 bases between. Germline V lookup: CDR1 SGHAT, CDR2 FQNNGV. This CDR3 has 14 amino acids. This chain's CDR3 is CASSLEPSSYGYTF. CDR3 sequence (DNA): TGTGCCAGCAGCTTAGAGCCCTCTAGCTATGGCTACACCTTC.

The chain recombines TRBV9 with TRBJ1-1; no firm D call. This CDR3 comprises 14 residues. The V end was cut by 4 bases, the J end by 1 base, with 11 bases between. Germline CDR1 SGDLS, CDR2 YYNGEE. This CDR3 reads CASSSQTANTEAFF. The CDR3 DNA sequence: TGTGCCAGCAGCTCTCAAACAGCGAACACTGAAGCTTTCTTT.

The chain links TRBV4-1 to TRBJ1-1; D gene ambiguous. The CDR3 consists of 12 residues. Germline V gives CDR1 MGHRA, CDR2 YSYEKL. V was shortened by 4 bases and J by 9 bases, with 12 bases between the two germline ends. The CDR3 bases are TGCGCCAGCAGCCCAGAGCCCGGGAAAGCTTTCTTT. Translation: CASSPEPGKAFF.

This chain links TRBV5-1 with TRBJ1-5; 7 nucleotides match TRBD1. V was pared by 0 bases and J by 4 bases, with 4 bases of the junction left unmatched. The CDR3 loop spans 15 amino acids. Germline V gene lookup returns CDR1 SGHRS and CDR2 YFSETQ. CDR3 nucleotide sequence: TGCGCCAGCAGCTTGGGCGGGACAGCAAATCAGCCCCAGCATTTT. It translates to CASSLGGTANQPQHF.

J is TRBJ2-1 and V is TRBV7-2; D call uncertain. The CDR3 consists of 13 residues. V shed 4 bases and J shed 4 bases, with 8 bases lying between them. The germline V gene encodes CDR1 SGHTA and CDR2 FQGNSA. The CDR3 is CASSSLTYNEQFF. In DNA form, the CDR3 reads TGTGCCAGCAGCTCCCTGACATACAATGAGCAGTTCTTC.

The chain combines TRBV29-1 with TRBJ2-7; TRBD2 matches 8 bases. The CDR3 spans 14 residues. Germline trimming cut 3 bases from V and 3 bases from J; bases unmatched to any gene: 7. The germline V gene encodes CDR1 SQVTM and CDR2 ANQGSEA. Here the CDR3 DNA reads TGCAGCGTTGATTCGGGACTAGGAGGCTACGAGCAGTACTTC. This sequence encodes CSVDSGLGGYEQYF.

The chain recombines TRBV11-2 with TRBJ2-2, with a tentative D call TRBD2 (6 bases). The germline gives CDR1 SGHAT, CDR2 FQNNGV. Trimming shortened V by 5 bases and J by 7 bases, and 11 bases separated the two germline ends. The CDR3 length is 13 residues. CDR3 sequence: CASSPWRGGELFF. CDR3 DNA: TGTGCCAGCAGCCCCTGGAGGGGCGGGGAGCTGTTTTTT.

The chain is built from TRBV4-2 and TRBJ1-2, with TRBD1 matching over 10 bases. J was trimmed by 3 bases and V by 0 bases; bases with no gene match: 1. The length of the CDR3 is 15 residues. CDR1 and CDR2 (germline): LGHNA, YNFKEQ. CDR3 sequence: CASSQEGQGDYGYTF. The CDR3, as DNA: TGTGCCAGCAGCCAAGAAGGACAGGGGGACTATGGCTACACCTTC.

A few counts support this clone. The chain recombines TRBV30 with TRBJ2-2; TRBD2 matches at 10 bases. Germline CDR1 reads GTSNPN; CDR2 reads SVGIG (reference sequence). There are 17 residues in the CDR3. Germline trimming cut 4 bases from V and 5 bases from J; bases unmatched to any gene: 13. CDR3 coding DNA: TGTGCCTGGACCCCAGGCCTCCTAGCGGGGGTAACCGGGGAGCTGTTTTTT. Its translation is CAWTPGLLAGVTGELFF.

CDR3 amino acids: CASSSPSQGSLLIYGYTF. Written as DNA, the CDR3 is TGTGCCAGCAGCTCTCCTTCGCAGGGGTCTCTACTTATTTATGGCTACACCTTC. This chain connects TRBV5-4 to TRBJ1-2, with D possibly being TRBD1 (6 bases). Germline V lookup: CDR1 SGHNT, CDR2 YYREEE (reference sequence). The V end was cut by 3 bases, the J end by 5 bases, with 26 bases between. This CDR3 is built from 18 residues.

The chain uses TRBV6-6 and TRBJ1-1; D gene ambiguous. CDR1 and CDR2 from the germline V gene are MNHNY and SVGAGI (reference sequence). This CDR3 is built from 13 residues. Trimming left V 8 bases short and J 1 base short, with 11 bases between. The CDR3 nucleotides are TGTGCCAGCGGAACGGTAGCGAACACTGAAGCTTTCTTT. Translated: CASGTVANTEAFF.

The V gene is TRBV4-3, the J gene TRBJ2-3; 9 positions agree with TRBD2. V gave up 5 bases and J gave up 2 bases; unmatched junction bases: 8. Germline loops: CDR1 LGHNA, CDR2 YSLEER. This CDR3 is 16 amino acids long. The CDR3 DNA follows: TGCGCCAGCAGCTCAACGGGACTAGCTACCACAGATACGCAGTATTTT. This codes for CASSSTGLATTDTQYF.

The gene calls are TRBV4-1 and TRBJ2-7; D is possibly TRBD2 (6 bases). The CDR3 runs 12 residues. Trimming shortened V by 1 base and J by 6 bases, and 7 bases separated the two germline ends. Germline lookup yields CDR1 MGHRA and CDR2 YSYEKL. Here the CDR3 reads CASSQGGAEQYF. The DNA of the CDR3 is TGCGCCAGCAGCCAAGGCGGGGCCGAGCAGTACTTC.

The chain recombines TRBV5-6 with TRBJ1-2, with D tentatively TRBD1 (6 bases). The CDR3 is 14 amino acids. Germline loops: CDR1 SGHDT, CDR2 YYEEEE. Trimming took 3 bases from V and 8 from J, leaving 17 bases between them. Here the CDR3 reads CASSSDRPALGYTF. The CDR3 DNA follows: TGTGCCAGCAGCTCCGACAGGCCGGCCCTAGGCTACACCTTC.

V and J are TRBV5-6 and TRBJ2-7, with 7 positions matching TRBD1. The junction had 9 bases not matched to a gene; V was cut back by 0 bases and J by 0 bases. The CDR3 runs 17 residues. Germline V gene data show CDR1 as SGHDT and CDR2 as YYEEEE. CDR3 in DNA: TGTGCCAGCAGCTTGGAACCACAGGGGCGTTCCTCCTACGAGCAGTACTTC. Protein: CASSLEPQGRSSYEQYF. The variable domain in full, with the rest retrieved from reference TRBV5-6 and TRBJ2-7, is DAGVTQSPTHLIKTRGQQVTLRCSPKSGHDTVSWYQQALGQGPQFIFQYYEEEERQRGNFPDRFSGHQFPNYSSELNVNALLLGDSALYLCASSLEPQGRSSYEQYFGPGTRLTVT.

The rearrangement uses TRBV7-9 and TRBJ1-1; unclear D gene. Trimming took 7 bases from V and 0 from J, leaving 12 bases between them. Germline loops: CDR1 SEHNR, CDR2 FQNEAQ (reference sequence). The CDR3 is made up of 14 amino acids. CDR3 sequence reads: CASTPVAVNTEAFF. The CDR3 nucleotides are TGTGCCAGCACCCCGGTAGCAGTGAACACTGAAGCTTTCTTT.

This CDR3 reads CASSPGQKETQYF. In DNA, the CDR3 is TGTGCCAGCTCACCCGGACAGAAAGAGACCCAGTACTTC. The chain links TRBV18 to TRBJ2-5, with D possibly matching TRBD1 (6 bases). Trimming removed 3 bases from V and 3 bases from J, with 8 bases in between. The V gene's germline CDR1 is KGHSH and CDR2 LQKENI. The length of the CDR3 is 13 residues.